This TCR beta chain emerged from a study of T-cell reconstitution after alpha-beta-depleted transplantation in children. Study-wide findings and caveats: Surviving recipient T cells and thymic progenitors accounted for the high day-60 TCRbeta diversity observed in some patients. After transplant, at about two months, alpha-beta T cells were reportedly derived from several hundred expanded graft clones.

Trimming left V 7 bases short and J 10 bases short, with 30 bases between. Germline assignment: CDR1 DFQATT and CDR2 SNEGSKA (reference sequence). This CDR3 is built from 16 residues. During its preparation, the TCRbeta library received unique molecular identifiers. MiXCR, applied by TCRdb to the PCR reads, yields one record per CDR3 protein. The sample lists hundreds of thousands of distinct CDR3 sequences; over 20% were seen once. As to this clonotype: Its antigen is currently unknown.

The gene calls are TRBV20-1 and TRBJ2-3; a weak D match, TRBD1 (5 bases). The sequence derives from a girl aged 2 to 10 with Fanconi anemia, due to receive a stem cell transplant. The sample consisted of PBMCs, taken before TCRalphabeta/CD19-depleted stem cell transplant. DNA for the CDR3: TGCAGTGTTTTAGAGCGCCCCCCTTCTCGACAGCATGCGCAGTATTTT. It translates to CSVLERPPSRQHAQYF.